This is a list of T cell receptor beta chains from one sample in a study of cytomegalovirus exposure and HLA in healthy donors. Clones were sequenced by immunoSEQ multiplex PCR, and TCRdb holds only the in-frame ones, with some missing. The sample consists of about 170,000 clones, around 92% of them appearing once. Sequencing input: PBMCs. The receptors originated from a young woman in good health and CMV-seropositive. The CDR3 runs from the conserved cysteine through the conserved F or W. Clone size is given for some rows only: seen once, a few or many times, or a class if the clone is expanded.

>once|TRBV2
CASMGLAGDGSYEQYF
>-|TRBV29-1
CSVGGRATDTQYF
>-|TRBV4-3
CASSHAPGDNEQFF
>-|TRBV5-1
CASSTDSGSGYEQYF
>-|TRBV28
CASSGQVNTEAFF
>-|TRBV7-8
CASSLGGLANIQYF
>-|TRBV6-1
CASSEATGTNEKLFF
>few|TRBV12-5
CASGVDQPQHF
>-|TRBV29-1
CSVEGAGLNQPQHF
>-|TRBV28
CASSSSAGGELFF
>-|TRBV5-4
CASMGVGGSSTDTQYF
>-|TRBV28
CASSLLREAFF
>-|TRBV6-5
CASRPPGQVGGYTF
>once|TRBV27
CASSGAGGGSYEQYF